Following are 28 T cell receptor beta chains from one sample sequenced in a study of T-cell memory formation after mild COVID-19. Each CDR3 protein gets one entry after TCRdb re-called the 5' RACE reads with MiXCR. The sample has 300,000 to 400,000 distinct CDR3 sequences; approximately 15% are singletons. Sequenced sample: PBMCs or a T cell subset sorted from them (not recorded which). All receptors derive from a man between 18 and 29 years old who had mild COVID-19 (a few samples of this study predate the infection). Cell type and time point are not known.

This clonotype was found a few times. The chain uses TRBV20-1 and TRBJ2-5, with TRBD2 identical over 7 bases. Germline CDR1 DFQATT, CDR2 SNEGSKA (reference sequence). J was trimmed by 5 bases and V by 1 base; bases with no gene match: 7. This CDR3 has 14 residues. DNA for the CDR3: TGCAGTGCTAGAGTTGGGAGGGCCGAGGAGACCCAGTACTTC. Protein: CSARVGRAEETQYF.

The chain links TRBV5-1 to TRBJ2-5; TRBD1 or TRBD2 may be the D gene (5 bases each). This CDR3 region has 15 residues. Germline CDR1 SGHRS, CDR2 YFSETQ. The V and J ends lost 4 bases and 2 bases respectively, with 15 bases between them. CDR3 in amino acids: CASSQEPGPQETQYF. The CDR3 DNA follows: TGCGCCAGCAGCCAGGAACCGGGACCACAAGAGACCCAGTACTTC.

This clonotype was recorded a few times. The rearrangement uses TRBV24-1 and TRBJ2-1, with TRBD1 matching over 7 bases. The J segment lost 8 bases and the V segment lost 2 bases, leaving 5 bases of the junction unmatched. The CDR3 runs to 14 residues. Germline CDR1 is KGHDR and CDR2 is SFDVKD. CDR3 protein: CATSDSTGFDEQFF. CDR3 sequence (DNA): TGTGCCACCAGTGATTCGACAGGGTTCGATGAGCAGTTCTTC.

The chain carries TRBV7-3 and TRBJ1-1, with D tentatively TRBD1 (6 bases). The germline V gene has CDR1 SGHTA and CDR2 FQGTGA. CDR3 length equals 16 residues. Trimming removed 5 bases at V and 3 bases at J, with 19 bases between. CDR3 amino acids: CASSPGLGSGDTEAFF. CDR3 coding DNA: TGTGCCAGCAGCCCGGGTTTAGGTTCAGGGGACACTGAAGCTTTCTTT.

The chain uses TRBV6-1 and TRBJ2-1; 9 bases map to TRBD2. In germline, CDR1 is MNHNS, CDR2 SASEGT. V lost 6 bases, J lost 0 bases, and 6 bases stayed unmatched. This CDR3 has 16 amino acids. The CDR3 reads CASRATAGGSYNEQFF. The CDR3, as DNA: TGTGCCAGCAGAGCTACAGCGGGGGGCTCCTACAATGAGCAGTTCTTC.

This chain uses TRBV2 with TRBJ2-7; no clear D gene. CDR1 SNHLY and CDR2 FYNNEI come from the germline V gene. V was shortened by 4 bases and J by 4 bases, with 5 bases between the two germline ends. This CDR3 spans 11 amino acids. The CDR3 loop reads CASSAEYEQYV. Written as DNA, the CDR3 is TGTGCCAGCAGTGCAGAGTACGAGCAGTACGTC.

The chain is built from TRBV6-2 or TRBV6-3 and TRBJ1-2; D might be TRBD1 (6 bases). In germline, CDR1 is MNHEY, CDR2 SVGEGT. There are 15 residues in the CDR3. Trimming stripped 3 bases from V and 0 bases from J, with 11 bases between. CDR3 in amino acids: CASSYGGRPNYGYTF. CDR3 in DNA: TGTGCCAGCAGTTATGGGGGCCGCCCTAACTATGGCTACACCTTC.

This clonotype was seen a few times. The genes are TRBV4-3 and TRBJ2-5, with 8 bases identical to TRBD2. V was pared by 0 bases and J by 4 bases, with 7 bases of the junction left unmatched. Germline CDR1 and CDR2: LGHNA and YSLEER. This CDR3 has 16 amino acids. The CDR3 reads CASSQDRGGGVETQYF. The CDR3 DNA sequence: TGCGCCAGCAGCCAAGATCGGGGGGGCGGTGTAGAGACCCAGTACTTC.

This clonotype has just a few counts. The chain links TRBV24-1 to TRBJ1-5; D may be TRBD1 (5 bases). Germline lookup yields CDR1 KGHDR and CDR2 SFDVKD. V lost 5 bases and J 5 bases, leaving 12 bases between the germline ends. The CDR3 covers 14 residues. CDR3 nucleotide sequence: TGTGCCACCAGTGGTTCAGGGACGGATCAGCCCCAGCATTTT. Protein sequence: CATSGSGTDQPQHF.

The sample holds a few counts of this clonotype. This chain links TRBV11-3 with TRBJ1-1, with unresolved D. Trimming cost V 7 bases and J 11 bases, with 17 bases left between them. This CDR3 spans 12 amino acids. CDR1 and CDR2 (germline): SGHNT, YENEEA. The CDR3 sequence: CASTSRIYRAFF. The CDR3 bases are TGTGCCAGCACCTCAAGGATATATCGGGCTTTCTTT.

The CDR3 spells CASSDGDTAQPQHF. The CDR3 coding sequence is TGTGCCAGCAGTGACGGGGACACAGCGCAGCCCCAGCATTTT. The chain employs TRBV6-1 and TRBJ1-5, with a possible D match to TRBD1 (6 bases). Trimming took 3 bases from V and 7 from J, leaving 13 bases between them. The CDR3 extends over 14 amino acids. Germline V gene sequence: CDR1 MNHNS, CDR2 SASEGT.

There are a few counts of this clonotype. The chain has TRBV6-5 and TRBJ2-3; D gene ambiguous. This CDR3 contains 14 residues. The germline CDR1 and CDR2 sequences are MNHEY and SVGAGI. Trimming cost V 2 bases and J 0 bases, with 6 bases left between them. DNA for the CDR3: TGTGCCAGCAGTTACGTTTCTAGCACAGATACGCAGTATTTT. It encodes CASSYVSSTDTQYF.

CDR3 sequence reads: CASSTYGTASGANVLTF. CDR3 nucleotide sequence: TGCGCCAGCAGTACCTACGGGACAGCGTCTGGGGCCAACGTCCTGACTTTC. The rearrangement uses TRBV5-1 and TRBJ2-6; TRBD1 matches 7 bases. Germline V gives CDR1 SGHRS, CDR2 YFSETQ. CDR3 length equals 17 residues. V shed 5 bases and J 1 base; nucleotides not matched to a gene: 9.

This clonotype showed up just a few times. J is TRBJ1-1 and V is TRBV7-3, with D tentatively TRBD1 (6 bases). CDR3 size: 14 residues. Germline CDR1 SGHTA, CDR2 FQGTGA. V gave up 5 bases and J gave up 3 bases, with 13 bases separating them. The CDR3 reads CASSPSTGDTEAFF. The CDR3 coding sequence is TGTGCCAGCAGCCCCTCGACAGGAGACACTGAAGCTTTCTTT.

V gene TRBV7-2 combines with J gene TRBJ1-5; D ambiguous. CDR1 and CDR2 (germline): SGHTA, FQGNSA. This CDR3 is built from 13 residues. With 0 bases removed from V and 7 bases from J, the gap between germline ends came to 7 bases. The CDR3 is CASSLAPLQPQHF. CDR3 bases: TGTGCCAGCAGCTTAGCGCCCCTGCAGCCCCAGCATTTT.

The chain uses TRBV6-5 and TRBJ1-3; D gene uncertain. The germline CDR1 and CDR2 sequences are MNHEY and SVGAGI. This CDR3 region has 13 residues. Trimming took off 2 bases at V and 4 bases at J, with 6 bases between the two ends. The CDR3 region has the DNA TGTGCCAGCAGTTACGACCGAGGAAACACCATATATTTT. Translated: CASSYDRGNTIYF.

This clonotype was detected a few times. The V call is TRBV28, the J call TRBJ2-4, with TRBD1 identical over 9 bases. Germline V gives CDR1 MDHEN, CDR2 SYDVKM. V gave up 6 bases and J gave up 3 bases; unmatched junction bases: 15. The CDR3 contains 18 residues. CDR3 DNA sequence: TGTGCCAGCAGCCCCCGTCCCGGGACAGGGTCGGGCAAAAACATTCAGTACTTC. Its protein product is CASSPRPGTGSGKNIQYF.

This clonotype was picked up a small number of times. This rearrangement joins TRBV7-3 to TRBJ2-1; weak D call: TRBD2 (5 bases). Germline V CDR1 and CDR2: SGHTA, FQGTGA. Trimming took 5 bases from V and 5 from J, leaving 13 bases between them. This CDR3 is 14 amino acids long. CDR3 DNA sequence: TGTGCCAGCAGCGGATCCGGGGTCCACAATGAGCAGTTCTTC. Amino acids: CASSGSGVHNEQFF.

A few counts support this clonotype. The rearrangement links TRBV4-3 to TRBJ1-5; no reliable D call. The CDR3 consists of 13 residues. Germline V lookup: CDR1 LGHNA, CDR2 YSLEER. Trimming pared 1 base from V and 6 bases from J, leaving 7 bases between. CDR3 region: CASSQGEAQPQHF. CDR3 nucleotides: TGCGCCAGCAGCCAAGGGGAGGCTCAGCCCCAGCATTTT.

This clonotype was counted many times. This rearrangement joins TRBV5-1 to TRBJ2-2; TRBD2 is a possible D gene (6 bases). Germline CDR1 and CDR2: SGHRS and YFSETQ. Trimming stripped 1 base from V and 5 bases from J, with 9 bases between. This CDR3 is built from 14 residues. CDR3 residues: CASSLTSRTGELFF. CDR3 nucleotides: TGCGCCAGCAGCTTGACTAGCCGGACCGGGGAGCTGTTTTTT.

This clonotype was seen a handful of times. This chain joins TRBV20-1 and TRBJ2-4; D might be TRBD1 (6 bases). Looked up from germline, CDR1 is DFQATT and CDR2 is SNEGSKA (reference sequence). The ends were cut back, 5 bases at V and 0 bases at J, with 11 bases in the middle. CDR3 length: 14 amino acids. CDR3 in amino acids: CSAPDRLAKNIQYF. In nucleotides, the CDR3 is TGCAGTGCTCCGGACAGACTAGCCAAAAACATTCAGTACTTC.

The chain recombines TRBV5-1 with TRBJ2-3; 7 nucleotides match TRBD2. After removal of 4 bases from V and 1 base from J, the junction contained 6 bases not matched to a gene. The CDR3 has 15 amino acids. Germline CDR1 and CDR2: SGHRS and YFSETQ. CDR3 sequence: CASSAGLQGTDTQYF. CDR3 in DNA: TGCGCCAGCAGCGCGGGACTACAGGGCACAGATACGCAGTATTTT. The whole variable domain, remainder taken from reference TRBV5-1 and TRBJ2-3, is KAGVTQTPRYLIKTRGQQVTLSCSPISGHRSVSWYQQTPGQGLQFLFEYFSETQRNKGNFPGRFSGRQFSNSRSEMNVSTLELGDSALYLCASSAGLQGTDTQYFGPGTRLTVL.

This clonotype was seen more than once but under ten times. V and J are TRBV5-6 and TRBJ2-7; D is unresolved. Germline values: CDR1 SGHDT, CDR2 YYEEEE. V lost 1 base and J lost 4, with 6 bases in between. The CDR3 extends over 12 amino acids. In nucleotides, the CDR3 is TGTGCCAGCAGCTTGAGGCATTACGAGCAGTACGTC. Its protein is CASSLRHYEQYV.

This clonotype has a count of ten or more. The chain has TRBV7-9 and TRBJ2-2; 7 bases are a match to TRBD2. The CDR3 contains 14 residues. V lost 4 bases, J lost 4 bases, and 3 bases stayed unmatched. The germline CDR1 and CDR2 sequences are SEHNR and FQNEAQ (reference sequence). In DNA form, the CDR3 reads TGTGCCAGCAGCTCCCCGGGAGGCACCGGGGAGCTGTTTTTT. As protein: CASSSPGGTGELFF.

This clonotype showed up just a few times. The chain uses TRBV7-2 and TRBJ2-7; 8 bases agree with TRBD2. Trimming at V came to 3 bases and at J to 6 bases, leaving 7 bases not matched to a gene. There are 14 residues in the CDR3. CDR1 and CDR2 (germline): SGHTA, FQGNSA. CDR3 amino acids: CASSFVGLVFEQYF. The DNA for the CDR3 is TGTGCCAGCAGCTTTGTGGGACTAGTGTTCGAGCAGTACTTC.

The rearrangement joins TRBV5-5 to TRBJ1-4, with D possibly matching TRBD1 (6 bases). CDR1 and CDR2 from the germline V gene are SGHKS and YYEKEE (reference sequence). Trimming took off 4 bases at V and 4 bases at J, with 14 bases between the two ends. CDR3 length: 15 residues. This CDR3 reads CASSQTGGDNEKLFF. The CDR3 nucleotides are TGTGCCAGCAGCCAGACAGGAGGCGATAATGAAAAACTGTTTTTT.

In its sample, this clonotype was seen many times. The CDR3 reads CASSSGSASSAYNEQFF. CDR3 bases: TGCGCCAGCAGCTCCGGAAGCGCATCGTCGGCCTACAATGAGCAGTTCTTC. The genes are TRBV5-1 and TRBJ2-1; no clear D. Germline assignment: CDR1 SGHRS and CDR2 YFSETQ. The CDR3 has 17 amino acids. Trimming removed 3 bases at V and 2 bases at J, with 18 bases between.

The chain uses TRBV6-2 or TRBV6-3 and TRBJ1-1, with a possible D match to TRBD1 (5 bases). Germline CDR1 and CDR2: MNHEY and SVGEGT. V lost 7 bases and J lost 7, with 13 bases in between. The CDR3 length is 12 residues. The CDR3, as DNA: TGTGCCAGCACCCAGGGCCCCTTTGAAGCTTTCTTT. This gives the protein CASTQGPFEAFF.